Detailed here is one T cell receptor (beta chain). Its antigen is unidentified. Germline V gives CDR1 LGHNA, CDR2 YSLEER. This CDR3 region has 17 residues. Trimming removed 4 bases from V and 0 bases from J; junction bases left unmatched: 7. Each TCR beta cDNA library carried unique molecular identifiers. A single record per CDR3 protein comes from TCRdb applying MiXCR to the PCR reads. This table holds hundreds of thousands of distinct CDR3 sequences, 25% to 30% found once. These data are taken from a study of post-analysis software for immune sequencing data. Whole-study results and caveats: Included in a set of roughly five TRBV segments more frequent in patients than controls were TRBV5-6, TRBV5-1 and TRBV20-1.

The gene calls are TRBV4-3 and TRBJ2-3; 10 positions agree with TRBD2. The sequence was collected from a girl under 18 with multiple sclerosis. The specimen sequenced was blood. CDR3 in DNA: TGCGCCAGCAGCCGCGGACTAGCGGAGACTAGCACAGATACGCAGTATTTT. Protein product: CASSRGLAETSTDTQYF.